This T cell receptor (beta chain) was sequenced in a study of T cells in Graves' hyperthyroidism and ophthalmopathy. The CDR3 length is 19 residues. CDR1 is SGHRS and CDR2 is YFSETQ in the germline V gene. Unmatched junction bases numbered 14, after V lost 4 bases and J lost 0 bases. Amplification of TCR beta CDR3 regions used RNA as the template. Researchers ran a first-round RT-PCR on the TCR CDR3 using the HTBI primer set. TCRdb reprocessed the multiplex PCR reads with MiXCR, giving one entry per CDR3 protein. The sample records about 130,000 distinct CDR3 sequences, around 21% being singletons. This clonotype was found once.

The chain employs TRBV5-1 and TRBJ2-3; 10 nucleotides match TRBD2. Material for sequencing was blood. This clonotype was sampled from a woman between 45 and 65 years old with Graves' hyperthyroidism that later progressed to Graves' ophthalmopathy. The CDR3 region is CASSRNSGLAVSSTDTQYF. CDR3 nucleotide sequence: TGCGCCAGCAGCCGAAATAGTGGACTAGCGGTTTCTAGCACAGATACGCAGTATTTT.